A single sample gave rise to the 32 T cell receptor beta chains below, sequenced in a study of T cells in Graves' hyperthyroidism and ophthalmopathy. The TCR beta CDR3 regions underwent amplification using RNA transcripts as the source. The HTBI primer set drove a first-round RT-PCR of the TCR CDR3. TCRdb reanalysed the multiplex PCR reads using MiXCR and keeps one entry per CDR3 protein. The sample records fewer than 900,000 distinct CDR3 sequences, around a sixth being singletons. The specimen sequenced was blood. The receptors shown here come from a woman aged 45-65 years with Graves' hyperthyroidism that later progressed to Graves' ophthalmopathy.

This chain uses TRBV11-2 with TRBJ2-3; D is possibly TRBD1 or TRBD2 (6 bases each). Germline CDR1 reads SGHAT; CDR2 reads FQNNGV. CDR3 size: 16 residues. The V end was cut by 4 bases, the J end by 4 bases, with 18 bases between. The CDR3 coding sequence is TGTGCCAGCAGCTACCGCGGGACACCGGGGGCAGATACGCAGTATTTT. It encodes CASSYRGTPGADTQYF.

The V and J genes are TRBV19 and TRBJ1-2, with a weak D call TRBD1 (5 bases). V was pared by 4 bases and J by 4 bases, with 10 bases between. This CDR3 spans 13 amino acids. Germline V gene lookup returns CDR1 LNHDA and CDR2 SQIVND (reference sequence). Written as DNA, the CDR3 is TGTGCCAGTAGTAAGACAGAAACCTATGGCTACACCTTC. Protein: CASSKTETYGYTF.

This sequence joins TRBV4-1 and TRBJ1-2; no clear D. V shed 1 base and J shed 2 bases, with 14 bases lying between them. The CDR3 runs 16 residues. Germline CDR1 and CDR2: MGHRA and YSYEKL. CDR3 coding DNA: TGCGCCAGCAGCCAAGTGACCGAAACGCAAAACTATGGCTACACCTTC. It translates to CASSQVTETQNYGYTF.

This clonotype has just one count. The chain uses TRBV4-1 and TRBJ1-1, with D perhaps TRBD1 (5 bases). The CDR3 spans 15 residues. V gave up 0 bases and J gave up 1 base, with 9 bases separating them. Germline CDR1 and CDR2: MGHRA and YSYEKL. The CDR3, as DNA: TGCGCCAGCAGCCAAGAGGCAGGGACGAACACTGAAGCTTTCTTT. This encodes CASSQEAGTNTEAFF.

This clonotype was observed a few times. The chain has TRBV5-6 and TRBJ2-1; 8 positions match TRBD2. The V and J ends lost 4 bases and 6 bases, in that order; junction bases with no gene match: 18. The CDR3 runs 18 residues. Per the germline V gene, CDR1 is SGHDT and CDR2 is YYEEEE. CDR3 in amino acids: CASSGNSGATLYSNEQFF. The DNA for the CDR3 is TGTGCCAGCAGCGGAAATAGCGGGGCTACGCTTTACTCCAATGAGCAGTTCTTC.

This clonotype showed up just a few times. The chain couples TRBV7-8 to TRBJ1-1; a possible D gene is TRBD1 (6 bases). CDR1 SGHVS and CDR2 FQNEAQ come from the germline V gene. Trimming removed 3 bases from V and 3 bases from J, with 11 bases in between. CDR3 size: 14 residues. The CDR3 DNA is TGTGCCAGCAGCTTCCCGGGACATGACACTGAAGCTTTCTTT. It encodes CASSFPGHDTEAFF.

This clonotype was observed a handful of times. This chain joins TRBV6-4 and TRBJ1-2; 7 bases match TRBD1. J lost 7 bases, V lost 8 bases, and 10 bases had no gene match. The CDR3 has 13 residues. Germline CDR1 and CDR2: MRHNA and SNTAGT. The CDR3 protein is CASHRTGVGGYTF. DNA for the CDR3: TGTGCCAGCCACCGCACAGGGGTAGGTGGCTACACCTTC.

This rearrangement joins TRBV18 to TRBJ1-4, with a tentative D call TRBD1 (5 bases). The CDR3 contains 16 residues. The germline gives CDR1 KGHSH, CDR2 LQKENI. Trimming took 4 bases from V and 5 from J, leaving 17 bases between them. The CDR3 DNA is TGTGCCAGCTCACAACGTGTTGGACGGGACAATGAAAAACTGTTTTTT. This codes for CASSQRVGRDNEKLFF.

This clonotype was detected only a few times. The gene calls are TRBV5-4 and TRBJ2-5; 12 bases map to TRBD2. V gave up 3 bases and J gave up 5 bases; unmatched junction bases: 8. Germline V gene lookup returns CDR1 SGHNT and CDR2 YYREEE (reference sequence). The CDR3 contains 16 residues. CDR3 loop: CASSSLLAGGPETQYF. Here the CDR3 DNA reads TGTGCCAGCAGCTCGCTTCTAGCGGGGGGGCCCGAGACCCAGTACTTC.

This clonotype showed up just a few times. This chain joins TRBV6-9 and TRBJ2-5; 15 nucleotides match TRBD2. The CDR3 extends over 19 amino acids. Germline lookup yields CDR1 MNHGY and CDR2 SVAAGI. Germline trimming cut 3 bases from V and 7 bases from J; bases unmatched to any gene: 15. The CDR3 sequence is CASSYPRTSGGAGTGTQYF. The DNA of the CDR3 is TGTGCCAGCAGTTACCCCCGGACTAGCGGGGGGGCGGGGACGGGGACCCAGTACTTC.

On this clonotype: At one boundary the junction diverges from the germline segment, which might be a read error. V is TRBV10-3 and J is TRBJ2-3; D is unresolved. CDR1 and CDR2 (germline): ENHRY, SYGVKD. This CDR3 is 11 amino acids long. The CDR3 DNA reads TGTGCCATAGAAGAGCCAGATACGCAATATTTT. Translation gives CAIEEPDTQYF.

The rearrangement uses TRBV3-1 and TRBJ1-1; D possibly corresponds to TRBD1 (6 bases). V was trimmed by 4 bases and J by 9 bases, leaving 12 bases between them. CDR3 length: 12 amino acids. Germline lookup yields CDR1 LGHDT and CDR2 YNNKEL (reference sequence). CDR3 loop: CASSLRGSQAFF. The CDR3 DNA reads TGTGCCAGCAGCCTCAGGGGCAGTCAAGCTTTCTTT.

The V and J genes are TRBV19 and TRBJ2-1, with D perhaps matching TRBD2 (5 bases). The length of the CDR3 is 13 residues. Germline V gene sequence: CDR1 LNHDA, CDR2 SQIVND (reference sequence). V was cut by 3 bases and J by 9 bases, with 12 bases left in between. The DNA of the CDR3 is TGTGCCAGTAGTATGTTCCCGGGAAGTGAGCAGTTCTTC. It is translated as CASSMFPGSEQFF.

The CDR3 nucleotides are TGTGCCAGCAGCTTAGCCTTTCCTGGCGAGCAGTACTTC. This encodes CASSLAFPGEQYF. The J gene is TRBJ2-7, the V gene TRBV11-1; D unresolved. The V gene lost 0 bases and the J gene lost 6 bases, with 9 bases spanning the gap. CDR1 and CDR2 from the germline V gene are SGHAT and FQDESV (reference sequence). This CDR3 has 13 amino acids. The entire variable domain, with the rest obtained from reference TRBV11-1 and TRBJ2-7, is as follows: EAEVAQSPRYKITEKSQAVAFWCDPISGHATLYWYRQILGQGPELLVQFQDESVVDDSQLPKDRFSAERLKGVDSTLKIQPAELGDSAMYLCASSLAFPGEQYFGPGTRLTVT.

The rearrangement uses TRBV12-3 or TRBV12-4 and TRBJ2-2; D possibly matches TRBD1 or TRBD2 (6 bases each). Trimming took 3 bases from V and 5 from J, leaving 10 bases between them. The CDR3 sequence is 14 residues long. DNA of the CDR3: TGTGCCAGCAGTTTGCAGGGGAGGACCGGGGAGCTGTTTTTT. Protein product: CASSLQGRTGELFF.

This sequence joins TRBV5-5 and TRBJ1-5; possibly TRBD1 for D (6 bases). The V and J ends lost 4 bases and 0 bases respectively, with 23 bases between them. This CDR3 comprises 19 residues. Germline assignment: CDR1 SGHKS and CDR2 YYEKEE (reference sequence). The CDR3 sequence: CASSPRTVQDHYSNQPQHF. The CDR3 DNA reads as TGTGCCAGCAGCCCGAGGACAGTCCAGGATCATTATAGCAATCAGCCCCAGCATTTT. Together with reference TRBV5-5 and TRBJ1-5, the CDR3 gives the full variable domain: DAGVTQSPTHLIKTRGQQVTLRCSPISGHKSVSWYQQVLGQGPQFIFQYYEKEERGRGNFPDRFSARQFPNYSSELNVNALLLGDSALYLCASSPRTVQDHYSNQPQHFGDGTRLSIL.

The rearrangement uses TRBV7-2 and TRBJ2-2, with D tentatively TRBD1 or TRBD2 (6 bases each). The CDR3 is 15 amino acids. Trimming took off 5 bases at V and 2 bases at J, with 12 bases between the two ends. CDR1 is SGHTA, CDR2 FQGNSA, per germline. The CDR3 coding sequence is TGTGCCAGCAGCGCGGGACACACTAACACCGGGGAGCTGTTTTTT. Protein: CASSAGHTNTGELFF.

The chain uses TRBV5-1 and TRBJ2-2; 8 nucleotides align to TRBD2. CDR1 and CDR2 (germline): SGHRS, YFSETQ. Losses at the gene ends were 7 bases for V and 0 bases for J; bases not matched to a gene: 2. The CDR3 is 14 residues long. The CDR3 protein is CASRGGPNTGELFF. The CDR3 DNA follows: TGCGCCAGCCGCGGGGGGCCGAACACCGGGGAGCTGTTTTTT.

This clonotype turned up a few times. V usage is TRBV6-1 and J usage is TRBJ1-5; TRBD1 might be the D (5 bases). The germline CDR1 and CDR2 sequences are MNHNS and SASEGT. This CDR3 has 13 amino acids. Trimming removed 7 bases at V and 5 bases at J, with 12 bases between. The CDR3, as DNA: TGTGCCAGCACGGGTGGGGGTGATCAGCCCCAGCATTTT. This codes for CASTGGGDQPQHF.

Worth noting for this clonotype: This clone may be a read error of a much larger clone one base away. The chain carries TRBV6-2 or TRBV6-3 and TRBJ1-5; D is perhaps TRBD1 (5 bases). CDR1 MNHEY and CDR2 SVGEGT come from the germline V gene. V was shortened by 7 bases and J by 3 bases, with 22 bases between the two germline ends. CDR3 length: 17 residues. The CDR3 protein is CASTPRSTGGNNQPQHF. The CDR3, as DNA: TGTGCCAGCACCCCTCGAAGCACAGGTGGCAACAATCAGCCCCAGCATTTT.

In its sample, this clonotype was seen many times. The V and J genes are TRBV7-2 and TRBJ2-7, with D possibly TRBD1 on 5 matching bases. Trimming removed 5 bases from V and 3 bases from J, with 11 bases in between. This CDR3 has 13 residues. Germline values: CDR1 SGHTA, CDR2 FQGNSA. CDR3 amino acids: CASSPGPLYEQYF. For the CDR3, the DNA is TGTGCCAGCAGCCCAGGGCCACTCTACGAGCAGTACTTC.

Points on this clonotype: Given a much more abundant clone one base away, this may be a read error. The rearrangement joins TRBV5-1 to TRBJ2-7; D is uncertain. CDR3 length: 14 amino acids. Germline CDR1 is SGHRS and CDR2 is YFSETQ. The CDR3 coding sequence is TGCGCCAGCGGCTTGGAAGAGGTCAGCTACGAGCAGTACTTC. Translated: CASGLEEVSYEQYF.

This clonotype was counted only a few times. The rearrangement links TRBV29-1 to TRBJ2-7, with D unresolved. Germline CDR1 SQVTM, CDR2 ANQGSEA. V lost 1 base to trimming and J lost 0 bases, with 7 bases between them. The CDR3 is made up of 13 amino acids. The CDR3 sequence: CSVEGGLSYEQYF. The CDR3 DNA sequence: TGCAGCGTTGAAGGGGGTCTCTCCTACGAGCAGTACTTC.

The gene calls are TRBV9 and TRBJ2-3, with a weak D call TRBD2 (7 bases). CDR1 is SGDLS, CDR2 YYNGEE, per germline. Trimming removed 2 bases at V and 3 bases at J, with 16 bases between. CDR3 length: 16 amino acids. In nucleotides, the CDR3 is TGTGCCAGCAGCGTCTCGAAGGGGGGGTGGACAGATACGCAGTATTTT. As protein: CASSVSKGGWTDTQYF.

This clonotype has just a few counts. The chain combines TRBV20-1 with TRBJ2-7; the match to TRBD1 covers 10 bases. This CDR3 contains 15 residues. V gave up 6 bases and J gave up 3 bases; unmatched junction bases: 11. The germline V gene encodes CDR1 DFQATT and CDR2 SNEGSKA (reference sequence). DNA for the CDR3: TGCAGTGCCACTATCTGGGACAGGGGAGACTACGAGCAGTACTTC. Translating gives CSATIWDRGDYEQYF.

Only a few counts were recorded for this clonotype. One end of the junction does not line up with germline, which may come from a read error. The genes are TRBV20-1 and TRBJ2-5; D could derive from TRBD1 or TRBD2 (5 bases each). The CDR3 totals 9 residues. Germline CDR1 DFQATT, CDR2 SNEGSKA (reference sequence). The CDR3 loop is CSVGTSANF. Written as DNA, the CDR3 is TGCAGCGTCGGGACCTCCGCGAACTTC.

This clonotype occurred a few times. This chain joins TRBV6-5 and TRBJ1-1; no clear D gene. The CDR3 is 14 residues long. CDR1 is MNHEY, CDR2 SVGAGI, per germline. V shed 2 bases and J shed 5 bases, with 12 bases lying between them. CDR3 protein: CASSYGGEGTEAFF. The CDR3 DNA reads as TGTGCCAGCAGTTACGGCGGTGAAGGAACTGAAGCTTTCTTT.

This clonotype came up a few times. A much larger clone lies one base from this, so it may be a read error. The V and J genes are TRBV20-1 and TRBJ1-1, with D maybe TRBD1 (6 bases). Germline V lookup: CDR1 DFQATT, CDR2 SNEGSKA (reference sequence). The CDR3 runs to 15 residues. The DNA for the CDR3 is TGCAGTACTAGACGGGTGGGACAAATGAACACTGAAGCTTTCTTT. This sequence encodes CSTRRVGQMNTEAFF.

V is TRBV19 and J is TRBJ2-1; 7 bases match TRBD1. With 5 bases clipped from V and 2 bases from J, the junction kept 6 bases outside the gene matches. Germline lookup yields CDR1 LNHDA and CDR2 SQIVND (reference sequence). The length of the CDR3 is 15 residues. CDR3 coding DNA: TGTGCCAGTAGTCCCCCCCAGGGGGCCTACAATGAGCAGTTCTTC. This translates into CASSPPQGAYNEQFF.

The table lists this clonotype with a few counts. This chain links TRBV20-1 with TRBJ2-5; 11 nucleotides align to TRBD2. This CDR3 spans 16 amino acids. The germline V gene encodes CDR1 DFQATT and CDR2 SNEGSKA (reference sequence). With 0 bases clipped from V and 1 base from J, the junction kept 4 bases outside the gene matches. CDR3 coding DNA: TGCAGTGCTAGAGATAGGCTAGCGGGGGGCCAAGAGACCCAGTACTTC. Its translation: CSARDRLAGGQETQYF.

The chain joins TRBV20-1 to TRBJ2-7; D possibly corresponds to TRBD1 (5 bases). Germline assignment: CDR1 DFQATT and CDR2 SNEGSKA (reference sequence). V was cut by 0 bases and J by 1 base, with 10 bases left in between. This CDR3 has 14 residues. CDR3 amino acids: CSARDPTVSYEQYF. The CDR3 nucleotides read TGCAGTGCTAGAGATCCGACAGTTTCCTACGAGCAGTACTTC.

The gene calls are TRBV20-1 and TRBJ2-7; 11 bases fit TRBD2. The germline CDR1 and CDR2 sequences are DFQATT and SNEGSKA (reference sequence). Trimming removed 0 bases from V and 9 bases from J; junction bases left unmatched: 13. This CDR3 comprises 16 residues. The CDR3 loop is CSARDAGLAGGYWQYF. The CDR3 nucleotides are TGCAGTGCTAGAGATGCAGGTCTAGCGGGAGGATATTGGCAGTACTTC.